This T cell receptor beta chain comes out of a study of cytomegalovirus exposure and HLA in healthy donors. The study ran its PCR with 60 Vbeta and 13 Jbeta primers. The method was immunoSEQ multiplex PCR; TCRdb's version includes in-frame clones alone and lacks a portion of them. The sample includes some 180,000 clones, roughly 80% of them seen just once. The CDR3 has 15 amino acids. Per the germline V gene, CDR1 is SGHRS and CDR2 is YFSETQ. Trimming cost V 4 bases and J 7 bases; bases outside gene matches: 13. Sequencing was carried out using PBMCs. V usage is TRBV5-1 and J usage is TRBJ1-1; 7 bases agree with TRBD1. The TCR sequence derives from a woman in her twenties or thirties in good health and CMV-seronegative. Written as DNA, the CDR3 is TGCGCCAGCAGCGCAGGACAGGCGGTCCCATATGAAGCTTTCTTT. This codes for CASSAGQAVPYEAFF.